Following are 16 T cell receptor beta chains from one sample sequenced in a study of blood T cells in healthy people across ages. Sample-barcoded 5' priming and a J-beta primer mix drove a second PCR of roughly 7 to 11 cycles. MiXCR was run by TCRdb on the 5' RACE reads, yielding one entry per CDR3 protein. In the table there are 1.8 million or so distinct CDR3 sequences, roughly two fifths of which are singletons. The material sequenced was blood. These receptors all come from a human donor in good health.

J is TRBJ1-2 and V is TRBV20-1; D not certain. The CDR3 is made up of 13 amino acids. The V gene lost 4 bases and the J gene lost 6 bases, with 15 bases spanning the gap. Looked up from germline, CDR1 is DFQATT and CDR2 is SNEGSKA (reference sequence). The CDR3 DNA reads as TGCAGTGCTATTGTCCTATTCGGGGATGGCTACACCTTC. The encoded protein is CSAIVLFGDGYTF.

V is TRBV7-8 and J is TRBJ2-6; D is uncertain. Germline lookup yields CDR1 SGHVS and CDR2 FQNEAQ. The CDR3 consists of 17 residues. Trimming removed 5 bases at V and 1 base at J, with 15 bases between. CDR3 bases: TGTGCCAGCAGCGGAGTGGACGGCCCTTCTGGGGCCAACGTCCTGACTTTC. Protein sequence: CASSGVDGPSGANVLTF.

In this sample, this clonotype turned up a few times. The chain recombines TRBV4-2 with TRBJ1-4; D is unresolved. Trimming took 4 bases from V and 4 from J, leaving 10 bases between them. The CDR3 covers 14 residues. Germline CDR1 and CDR2: LGHNA and YNFKEQ. The CDR3 DNA follows: TGTGCCAGCAGCCTTCTCAATTATAATGAAAAACTGTTTTTT. Amino acid sequence: CASSLLNYNEKLFF.

This clonotype turned up a few times. The chain combines TRBV6-5 with TRBJ2-7; D gene uncertain. The CDR3 sequence is 14 residues long. Germline V gene data show CDR1 as MNHEY and CDR2 as SVGAGI. Between the trimmed V and J ends, which lost 2 bases and 5 bases, there was a span of 13 bases. CDR3 nucleotides: TGTGCCAGCAGTTACCAACTGAGCCCGGACGAGCAGTACTTC. Amino acid sequence: CASSYQLSPDEQYF.

The chain uses TRBV20-1 and TRBJ2-1, with 7 bases lining up with TRBD2. The trim removed 8 bases at V and 4 bases at J, leaving 5 bases unmatched. The CDR3 sequence is 12 residues long. Germline CDR1 reads DFQATT; CDR2 reads SNEGSKA (reference sequence). In nucleotides, the CDR3 is TGCAGTTGGGAGCGGGGTTACAATGAGCAGTTCTTC. It encodes CSWERGYNEQFF.

The chain uses TRBV3-1 and TRBJ2-3, with a weak D call TRBD1 (6 bases). This CDR3 is 15 amino acids long. Trimming took 4 bases from V and 2 from J, leaving 13 bases between them. CDR1 is LGHDT, CDR2 YNNKEL, per germline (reference sequence). CDR3 sequence reads: CASSLLGAHTDTQYF. The CDR3 DNA sequence: TGTGCCAGCAGCCTCTTGGGGGCCCACACAGATACGCAGTATTTT.

The gene calls are TRBV29-1 and TRBJ1-2; maybe TRBD1 (5 bases). Germline-derived CDR1 and CDR2 are SQVTM and ANQGSEA. Trimming pared 4 bases from V and 6 bases from J, leaving 9 bases between. The length of the CDR3 is 11 residues. This CDR3 is CSVARDNGYTF. CDR3 nucleotides: TGCAGCGTTGCCAGGGATAATGGCTACACCTTC.

A remark on this clonotype: A junction boundary mismatches the germline segment, possibly from a read error. The V and J genes are TRBV20-1 and TRBJ2-5, with TRBD2 identical over 7 bases. This CDR3 spans 14 amino acids. CDR1 and CDR2 (germline): DFQATT, SNEGSKA (reference sequence). The CDR3 nucleotides read TGTAGTGCTAGCGGACTGGCAATTCGAGAGACCCAGTACTTC. Translated: CSASGLAIRETQYF.

The chain links TRBV24-1 to TRBJ2-3, with D possibly matching TRBD2 (6 bases). Between the trimmed V and J ends, which lost 3 bases and 1 base, there was a span of 13 bases. The CDR3 loop spans 16 amino acids. Germline CDR1 and CDR2: KGHDR and SFDVKD. As DNA, the CDR3 is TGTGCCACCAGTGATCCAGCGGGCCTCCGCACAGATACGCAGTATTTT. Translation: CATSDPAGLRTDTQYF.

This clonotype is a singleton in its sample. The DNA for the CDR3 is TGTGCCAGCAGCCGCGTGGGGGGGGATGGCTACACCTTC. Its protein is CASSRVGGDGYTF. J is TRBJ1-2 and V is TRBV11-3, with D tentatively TRBD1 (5 bases). The germline V gene encodes CDR1 SGHNT and CDR2 YENEEA. V lost 5 bases, J lost 6 bases, and 13 bases lay in between. CDR3 length: 13 residues. The whole variable domain, remainder taken from reference TRBV11-3 and TRBJ1-2, is EAGVVQSPRYKIIEKKQPVAFWCNPISGHNTLYWYLQNLGQGPELLIRYENEEAVDDSQLPKDRFSAERLKGVDSTLKIQPAELGDSAVYLCASSRVGGDGYTFGSGTRLTVV.

The table lists this clonotype with a few counts. The chain joins TRBV27 to TRBJ2-7, with 8 bases lining up with TRBD2. Losses at the gene ends were 5 bases for V and 2 bases for J; bases not matched to a gene: 8. The CDR3 contains 15 residues. From germline, CDR1 is MNHEY and CDR2 SMNVEV (reference sequence). This CDR3 reads CASSPRGGVPYEQYF. The CDR3 coding sequence is TGTGCCAGCAGTCCCCGGGGGGGCGTCCCCTACGAGCAGTACTTC.

The chain uses TRBV6-1 and TRBJ2-7, with unresolved D. Trimming removed 3 bases from V and 6 bases from J, with 9 bases in between. The CDR3 length is 12 residues. The germline CDR1 and CDR2 sequences are MNHNS and SASEGT. The CDR3 bases are TGTGCCAGCAGTGATGTGGCTGTCGAGCAGTACTTC. This encodes CASSDVAVEQYF.

There are a few counts of this clonotype. V and J are TRBV3-1 and TRBJ2-7; a possible D gene is TRBD2 (6 bases). Trimming removed 1 base at V and 5 bases at J, with 12 bases between. Germline CDR1 is LGHDT and CDR2 is YNNKEL (reference sequence). The CDR3 covers 14 residues. CDR3 in amino acids: CASSQAGGVHEQYF. CDR3 nucleotides: TGTGCCAGCAGCCAAGCAGGAGGGGTCCACGAGCAGTACTTC.

This clonotype occurred once. The genes are TRBV10-3 and TRBJ2-3; D remains unclear. CDR1 is ENHRY and CDR2 is SYGVKD in the germline V gene. The CDR3 has 16 residues. V gave up 4 bases and J gave up 3 bases, with 17 bases separating them. The CDR3 DNA sequence: TGTGCCATCAGTGGTAAGGTAGAAGATGGTACAGATACGCAGTATTTT. Protein product: CAISGKVEDGTDTQYF.

The gene calls are TRBV4-1 and TRBJ2-5; 9 bases agree with TRBD1. The J call is in doubt because the DNA end fits TRBJ2-7 better. CDR1 and CDR2 (germline): MGHRA, YSYEKL. CDR3 length equals 15 residues. This CDR3 is CASSPPGQGSDEQYF. For the CDR3, the DNA is TGCGCCAGCAGCCCTCCGGGACAGGGATCGGACGAGCAGTACTTC.

This chain joins TRBV5-5 and TRBJ2-5; D possibly uses TRBD1 or TRBD2 (5 bases each). The CDR3 sequence is 16 residues long. Looked up from germline, CDR1 is SGHKS and CDR2 is YYEKEE (reference sequence). Trimming left V 4 bases short and J 1 base short, with 17 bases between. The CDR3 region has the DNA TGTGCCAGCAGCACGGGGCGGCAGCTTGGCCAAGAGACCCAGTACTTC. Its translation: CASSTGRQLGQETQYF.